The rows below give T cell receptor beta chains drawn from one sample of a study of blood T cell repertoires in COVID-19. Data came from immunoSEQ multiplex PCR; TCRdb stores just in-frame clones and leaves some out. The profile covers nearly 350,000 clones, with 80% to 90% appearing a single time and approximately 3% taken by the ten largest. Sequenced material: peripheral blood. The receptors derive from a young man with active or convalescent COVID-19. The CDR3 runs from the conserved cysteine through the conserved F or W. Fields, in order: J gene, D gene, V gene, CDR3 protein. A D gene is named only where the DNA matches it firmly.

j_gene: TRBJ1-4; d_gene: -; v_gene: TRBV6-5; CDR3aa: CASSIEGQANEKLFF
j_gene: TRBJ1-2; d_gene: -; v_gene: TRBV6-8; CDR3aa: CASTLGAGTNGYTF
j_gene: TRBJ1-1; d_gene: TRBD1; v_gene: TRBV5-4; CDR3aa: CASKPGQGVRTEAFF
j_gene: TRBJ2-7; d_gene: -; v_gene: TRBV27; CDR3aa: CASSFGGRLVYEQYF
j_gene: TRBJ2-7; d_gene: -; v_gene: TRBV7-2; CDR3aa: CASSLLRGGEQYF
j_gene: TRBJ2-1; d_gene: TRBD2; v_gene: TRBV27; CDR3aa: CASSRTSSYNEQFF
j_gene: TRBJ2-2; d_gene: TRBD2; v_gene: TRBV4-1; CDR3aa: CASSPLPGSGGELGELFF
j_gene: TRBJ2-2; d_gene: TRBD1; v_gene: TRBV28; CDR3aa: CASLGQGAGLFF
j_gene: TRBJ2-2; d_gene: TRBD1; v_gene: TRBV5-1; CDR3aa: CASSFPDRGHEGELFF
j_gene: TRBJ2-2; d_gene: -; v_gene: TRBV29-1; CDR3aa: CSVNRAGTGELFF
j_gene: TRBJ2-6; d_gene: -; v_gene: TRBV5-1; CDR3aa: CASRAGGANVLTF
j_gene: TRBJ1-2; d_gene: -; v_gene: TRBV30; CDR3aa: CAWSVVSLGGYTF
j_gene: TRBJ1-3; d_gene: TRBD1; v_gene: TRBV5-6; CDR3aa: CASGQGYIENTIYF
j_gene: TRBJ1-1; d_gene: -; v_gene: TRBV4-1; CDR3aa: CASSQSPGFRTEAFF
j_gene: TRBJ1-1; d_gene: TRBD1; v_gene: TRBV2; CDR3aa: CASSIPRGQMNTEAFF